This TCR beta chain was profiled in a study of T cell repertoires in cytomegalovirus infection. General observations from the study: Ex vivo, HLA-C-restricted CMV-specific TCR beta clonotypes prevailed over the rest of the response.

Unmatched junction bases numbered 5, after V lost 1 base and J lost 2 bases. Germline loops: CDR1 KGHDR, CDR2 SFDVKD. The CDR3 is 16 residues long. This clonotype was observed a handful of times. The antigen remains unidentified. Each CDR3 protein is one row after TCRdb ran MiXCR on the reads. The sample contains about 500,000 distinct CDR3 sequences, 30% to 35% of which appear only once. This TCR came from a human donor in good health (CMV status not recorded). Some clones in this sample may be carry-over from other donors' samples. The chain combines TRBV24-1 with TRBJ2-5; 8 nucleotides agree with TRBD2. The sample was cultured PBMCs, taken from culture after CMV antigen stimulation. CDR3 protein: CATSDFQGLVQETQYF. CDR3 DNA sequence: TGTGCCACCAGTGATTTCCAGGGACTAGTTCAAGAGACCCAGTACTTC.